Listed below are T cell receptor beta chains from one sample, sequenced in a study of regulatory T cells in long-lasting Graves disease. MiXCR, applied by TCRdb to the multiplex PCR reads, yields one record per CDR3 protein. In the table there are about 310,000 distinct CDR3 sequences, 15% to 20% of which are singletons. Material: peripheral blood mononuclear cells (PBMCs), obtained at new diagnosis, from a patient treated with antithyroid drugs. These receptors were obtained from a female donor with Graves disease. The CDR3 runs from the conserved cysteine through the conserved F or W. Each record gives: V gene, D gene, J gene, CDR3 length, clone size, CDR3 protein, CDR3 DNA. D genes are given only for firm matches. Not all rows give a size; the values are once, few, many and, for expanded clones, a class.

>TRBV2|NA|TRBJ2-5|14|many
CASSDGGRMETQYF
TGTGCCAGCAGTGATGGGGGGAGGATGGAGACCCAGTACTTC
>TRBV19|NA|TRBJ2-7|13|NA
CASTPGASYEQYF
TGTGCCAGTACGCCGGGGGCCTCCTACGAGCAGTACTTC
>TRBV30|NA|TRBJ1-6|14|many
CAWSGELLNSPLHF
TGTGCCTGGAGCGGGGAGCTTCTGAATTCACCCCTCCACTTT
>TRBV6-1|NA|TRBJ2-5|14|NA
CASRPFGETGTQYF
TGTGCCAGCAGACCGTTTGGCGAAACGGGGACCCAGTACTTC
>TRBV12-3/TRBV12-4|TRBD2|TRBJ2-7|18|many
CASSLTLPGLAGLYEQYF
TGTGCCAGCAGTTTAACTCTCCCTGGACTAGCGGGACTCTACGAGCAGTACTTC
>TRBV13|NA|TRBJ2-7|14|many
CASSSDGDFYEQYF
TGTGCCAGCAGCTCGGACGGGGACTTCTACGAGCAGTACTTC
>TRBV7-9|TRBD1|TRBJ2-7|15|NA
CASTIPGQGAYEQYF
TGTGCCAGCACCATCCCGGGACAGGGGGCGTACGAGCAGTACTTC
>TRBV28|NA|TRBJ2-7|14|NA
CASKRHSSSYEQYF
TGTGCCAGCAAGCGACATTCGAGCTCCTACGAGCAGTACTTC
>TRBV15|TRBD1|TRBJ2-5|15|many
CATSRGTGELETQYF
TGTGCCACCAGCAGAGGAACAGGGGAGTTAGAGACCCAGTACTTC
>TRBV2|TRBD2|TRBJ2-3|17|many
CATTSATSGGPGDTQYF
TGTGCCACCACCAGCGCCACGAGCGGGGGCCCAGGAGATACGCAGTATTTT
>TRBV28|TRBD1|TRBJ2-7|15|many
CASSPGTGGTYEQYF
TGTGCCAGCAGCCCGGGGACAGGGGGCACCTACGAGCAGTACTTC
>TRBV28|NA|TRBJ1-2|12|many
CASSPSSYGYTF
TGTGCCAGCAGCCCGTCCTCCTATGGCTACACCTTC
>TRBV7-9|NA|TRBJ2-1|17|many
CASSPRSAGYSYNEQFF
TGTGCCAGCAGCCCACGGTCCGCAGGGTACTCCTACAATGAGCAGTTCTTC
>TRBV11-2|NA|TRBJ2-1|18|many
CASSSPSSLGGSYNEQFF
TGTGCCAGCAGCTCCCCTTCTAGCTTAGGTGGGTCCTACAATGAGCAGTTCTTC
>TRBV30|TRBD1|TRBJ1-4|15|once
CAWSGGQGWNEKLFF
TGTGCCTGGAGTGGCGGACAGGGTTGGAATGAAAAACTGTTTTTT
>TRBV11-2|NA|TRBJ1-4|11|NA
CASSLTEKLFF
TGTGCCAGCAGCTTAACAGAAAAACTGTTTTTT
>TRBV25-1|NA|TRBJ1-1|12|NA
CASSESALRAFF
TGTGCCAGCAGTGAGTCAGCGCTAAGAGCTTTCTTT
>TRBV19|TRBD2|TRBJ2-3|15|few
CASRLLADPTDTQYF
TGTGCCAGTAGGCTACTAGCGGACCCCACAGATACGCAGTATTTT
>TRBV20-1|NA|TRBJ1-5|15|many
CSAREGGMASQPQHF
TGCAGTGCTAGAGAGGGAGGGATGGCAAGTCAGCCCCAGCATTTT
>TRBV30|NA|TRBJ2-5|13|many
CATGTVYQETQYF
TGTGCCACGGGGACCGTCTACCAAGAGACCCAGTACTTC
>TRBV14|NA|TRBJ2-3|15|many
CASSQDSTRLDTQYF
TGTGCCAGCAGCCAAGACTCTACCCGGTTGGATACGCAGTATTTT
>TRBV2|NA|TRBJ2-5|12|NA
CASSPLPETQYF
TGTGCCAGCAGTCCACTGCCAGAGACCCAGTACTTC
>TRBV3-1|NA|TRBJ2-7|14|many
CASSLRGGWNEQYF
TGTGCCAGCAGCCTACGTGGAGGGTGGAACGAGCAGTACTTC
>TRBV12-3/TRBV12-4|NA|TRBJ2-5|12|many
CASSLWKETQYF
TGTGCCAGCAGTTTATGGAAAGAGACCCAGTACTTC
>TRBV2|NA|TRBJ1-4|14|few
CASRPSGGYEKLFF
TGTGCCAGCAGACCGTCGGGGGGGTATGAAAAACTGTTTTTT
>TRBV7-8|NA|TRBJ1-2|16|many
CASSLVVSPTNYGYTF
TGTGCCAGCAGCTTAGTTGTCAGCCCAACTAACTATGGCTACACCTTC
>TRBV5-1|NA|TRBJ1-3|15|NA
CASSPGPSSGNTIYF
TGCGCCAGCAGCCCAGGGCCGAGCTCTGGAAACACCATATATTTT
>TRBV6-4|NA|TRBJ2-2|13|NA
CASKQGRTGELFF
TGTGCCAGCAAACAGGGGAGGACCGGGGAGCTGTTTTTT
>TRBV28|TRBD2|TRBJ2-1|16|many
CASSTPLAGGRNEQFF
TGTGCCAGCAGTACACCCCTAGCGGGAGGAAGAAATGAGCAGTTCTTC
>TRBV20-1|TRBD2|TRBJ2-1|23|NA
CSARERGGASWTSGSSSYNEQFF
TGCAGTGCTAGAGAGAGGGGGGGCGCTTCATGGACTAGCGGGAGTAGCTCCTACAATGAGCAGTTCTTC
>TRBV6-1|TRBD1|TRBJ1-1|12|many
CASTYTGQDAFF
TGTGCCAGCACCTATACCGGACAGGACGCTTTCTTT
>TRBV5-1|TRBD2|TRBJ2-1|16|few
CASSLTLAGGPNEQFF
TGCGCCAGCAGCTTGACGTTAGCGGGAGGGCCTAATGAGCAGTTCTTC
>TRBV20-1|TRBD1|TRBJ2-1|13|many
CSARVGGDNEQFF
TGCAGTGCTAGAGTAGGGGGCGACAATGAGCAGTTCTTC
>TRBV20-1|TRBD1|TRBJ2-7|16|many
CSARDGLLGGIYEQYF
TGCAGTGCTAGAGATGGGCTGCTAGGGGGCATCTACGAGCAGTACTTC
>TRBV24-1|TRBD1|TRBJ2-7|14|many
CATSTGDSHYEQYF
TGTGCCACCAGCACAGGGGACAGTCACTACGAGCAGTACTTC
>TRBV28|NA|TRBJ1-1|15|many
CASSLGGTGNTEAFF
TGTGCCAGCAGTTTAGGGGGGACGGGGAACACTGAAGCTTTCTTT
>TRBV5-1|TRBD1|TRBJ1-1|15|many
CASSLVGQGNTEAFF
TGCGCCAGCAGCTTGGTAGGACAGGGGAACACTGAAGCTTTCTTT
>TRBV30|TRBD2|TRBJ2-5|17|NA
CAWSAAGTSGGGDTQYF
TGTGCCTGGAGCGCTGCCGGGACTAGCGGGGGGGGGGACACCCAGTACTTC
>TRBV20-1|TRBD2|TRBJ2-4|16|many
CSAREGTSSPKNIQYF
TGCAGTGCTAGAGAGGGGACTAGCTCCCCCAAAAACATTCAGTACTTC
>TRBV19|TRBD2|TRBJ2-3|15|many
CASSMAGGETDTQYF
TGTGCCAGTAGTATGGCGGGAGGGGAGACAGATACGCAGTATTTT
>TRBV20-1|TRBD2|TRBJ2-3|15|many
CSARFPGLATDTQYF
TGCAGTGCTAGATTCCCGGGACTAGCCACAGATACGCAGTATTTT
>TRBV11-3|NA|TRBJ2-3|15|many
CTSSPPHARTDTQYF
TGTACCAGCAGCCCGCCCCACGCGCGCACAGATACGCAGTATTTT
>TRBV7-9|NA|TRBJ2-4|18|few
CASSGTMGGQFAKNIQYF
TGTGCCAGCAGCGGGACAATGGGGGGGCAATTCGCCAAAAACATTCAGTACTTC
>TRBV5-1|NA|TRBJ2-1|15|many
CASRPGYFPMEVQFF
TGCGCCAGCAGACCAGGCTACTTCCCCATGGAGGTGCAGTTCTTC
>TRBV2|TRBD1|TRBJ2-1|14|many
CASSPGQTYNEQFF
TGTGCCAGCTCACCGGGACAGACGTACAATGAGCAGTTCTTC
>TRBV5-5|TRBD1|TRBJ1-4|15|many
CASSFPGQGDEKLFF
TGTGCCAGCAGCTTCCCGGGACAGGGTGATGAAAAACTGTTTTTT
>TRBV10-3|NA|TRBJ2-7|14|many
CAIRSAQDTYEQYF
TGTGCCATCAGGTCCGCACAGGATACCTACGAGCAGTACTTC
>TRBV7-8|TRBD2|TRBJ2-5|16|many
CASRSGGSGRVETQYF
TGTGCCAGCAGATCCGGTGGGAGCGGGAGAGTTGAGACCCAGTACTTC
>TRBV5-6|NA|TRBJ2-5|20|NA
CASSLRQGSRIAGVEETQYF
TGTGCCAGCAGCTTGAGACAGGGGAGTAGGATAGCGGGAGTTGAAGAGACCCAGTACTTC
>TRBV7-9|NA|TRBJ1-1|13|NA
CASSLSRTDTAFF
TGTGCCAGCAGCTTATCGCGGACAGATACAGCTTTCTTT
>TRBV28|NA|TRBJ2-1|17|many
CASSSHSAGSSYNEQFF
TGTGCCAGCAGTTCTCACTCAGCGGGTAGTTCCTACAATGAGCAGTTCTTC
>TRBV28|NA|TRBJ1-1|16|many
CASSPVSGPENTEAFF
TGTGCCAGCAGTCCCGTTTCCGGTCCCGAGAACACTGAAGCTTTCTTT
>TRBV27|TRBD2|TRBJ2-1|21|many
CASSPQGFTGGVTVSYNEQFF
TGTGCCAGCAGTCCCCAGGGGTTTACGGGAGGGGTCACCGTCTCCTACAATGAGCAGTTCTTC
>TRBV11-2|NA|TRBJ2-5|16|once
CASTQNGLDSPETQYF
TGTGCCAGCACCCAAAACGGGCTAGATTCCCCAGAGACCCAGTACTTC
>TRBV11-2|NA|TRBJ1-1|16|many
CASSSQAWGPNTEAFF
TGTGCCAGCAGCTCCCAAGCTTGGGGCCCGAACACTGAAGCTTTCTTT
>TRBV18|TRBD1|TRBJ1-6|15|NA
CASSPGQGAVAPLHF
TGTGCCAGCTCACCAGGACAGGGAGCAGTGGCACCCCTCCACTTT
>TRBV5-1|NA|TRBJ1-4|14|many
CASSPRSDNEKLFF
TGCGCCAGCAGCCCGAGGAGCGACAATGAAAAACTGTTTTTT
>TRBV6-1|NA|TRBJ1-2|13|many
CASRKQGVRGYTF
TGTGCCAGCAGGAAACAGGGAGTACGGGGCTACACCTTC
>TRBV20-1|NA|TRBJ2-2|11|many
CSARLAGELFF
TGCAGTGCTAGACTAGCGGGGGAGCTGTTTTTT